The sequence of this T cell receptor (beta chain) was determined in a study of blood T cell repertoires in COVID-19. As for the study in general: Collection of acute and convalescent COVID-19 samples took place in the United States, Italy and Spain. PBMCs, B-cell-depleted T cells, or T cells were the source of the cDNA or gDNA that made up the material.

Concerning this clone itself: Other DNA sequences within the sample encode an identical CDR3.

Original analysis: How many nucleated cells were present was estimated from reference gene primer amplification. The data were produced by immunoSEQ multiplex PCR, yet TCRdb's version contains in-frame clones alone and is incomplete. V and J calls and clone size are copied from that table; D and trimming were computed from the DNA. The top ten hold around 1.1% of the sample, which has approximately 150,000 clones, around 83% seen once. Germline V gene lookup returns CDR1 LNHDA and CDR2 SQIVND (reference sequence). This CDR3 has 15 residues. The ends lost 3 bases at V and 0 bases at J; junction bases unmatched: 1.

The TCR sequence derives from a man in his forties or fifties with acute or convalescent COVID-19. What was sequenced was peripheral blood. The chain combines TRBV19 with TRBJ2-7; 11 bases align to TRBD1. CDR3 DNA sequence: TGTGCCAGTAGTATCGGGACAGGGGGCTCCTACGAGCAGTACTTC. It translates to CASSIGTGGSYEQYF.